The T cell receptor beta chain described here comes from a study of PD-1 blockade in mismatch repair-deficient tumors. Study overall: All were previously treated, progressing patients with 12 mismatch repair-deficient cancer types. General observations from the study: Rapid post-treatment expansion, then contraction, generally preceding radiologic response, marked tumor-resident clones.

PCR or immunohistochemistry showed mismatch repair deficiency in every enrolled patient. The TCR-sequenced patients were a few responders to pembrolizumab. Trimming took 4 bases from V and 3 from J, leaving 19 bases between them. Per the germline V gene, CDR1 is SGDLS and CDR2 is YYNGEE. This CDR3 has 17 residues. Points on this clone: No antigen is known for it.

Assay used: immunoSEQ multiplex PCR; TCRdb lists only in-frame clones, some missing. The sample includes approximately 40,000 clones, more than 75% of them seen just once. This TCR came from an adult with mismatch repair-deficient cancer. The chain recombines TRBV9 with TRBJ2-2; either TRBD1 or TRBD2 may fit D (6 bases each). The material sequenced was peripheral blood, taken 4 weeks after starting pembrolizumab. The CDR3 nucleotides read TGTGCCAGCAGCCCTCTGGGGGGCAGGGTGTACACCGGGGAGCTGTTTTTT. It translates to CASSPLGGRVYTGELFF. The full variable domain, with the rest looked up from reference TRBV9 and TRBJ2-2, is DSGVTQTPKHLITATGQRVTLRCSPRSGDLSVYWYQQSLDQGLQFLIQYYNGEERAKGNILERFSAQQFPDLHSELNLSSLELGDSALYFCASSPLGGRVYTGELFFGEGSRLTVL.